This is a list of T cell receptor beta chains from one sample in a study of OX40 agonist ivuxolimab in advanced cancers. Profiled with immunoSEQ multiplex PCR; TCRdb holds only in-frame clones, not every one. The table has roughly 68,000 clones, 70% to 85% seen once. The material was CD4+ or CD8+ T cells sorted from blood, obtained in a trial of the OX40 agonist ivuxolimab. The origin of the receptors is an adult with an advanced solid tumor such as melanoma, head and neck, liver or kidney cancer. CDR3s include the opening cysteine and the closing phenylalanine or tryptophan. A D gene is named only where the DNA matches it firmly. Expanded clones get a size class; other rows say once, few or many, or leave the size out.

CASSLSPSGAQHF TGTGCCAGCTCTCTATCGCCCAGTGGGGCCCAGCATTTT once TRBV27 NA TRBJ1-5
CASSIGDGSSYEQYF TGTGCCAGTAGTATAGGGGACGGAAGCTCCTACGAGCAGTACTTC NA TRBV19 NA TRBJ2-7
CASSARAEAFF TGTGCCAGCAGCGCCAGGGCTGAAGCTTTCTTT few TRBV28 NA TRBJ1-1
CASSPSKGMETQYF TGTGCCAGCAGTCCGTCGAAGGGCATGGAGACCCAGTACTTC once TRBV28 NA TRBJ2-5
CASSRTVPRGQGYTF TGTGCCAGCAGTCGAACTGTCCCCAGGGGGCAAGGCTACACCTTC NA TRBV6-6 TRBD1 TRBJ1-2
CASSPGQEQFF TGTGCCAGCAGCCCTGGACAGGAGCAGTTCTTC NA TRBV28 NA TRBJ2-1
CASTAVGAQETQYF TGCGCCAGCACCGCGGTGGGAGCTCAAGAGACCCAGTACTTC once TRBV5-1 NA TRBJ2-5
CASSVSGDTEAFF TGTGCCAGCAGCGTAAGTGGTGATACTGAAGCTTTCTTT NA TRBV9 NA TRBJ1-1
CASSLEVATGTQYF TGTGCCAGCAGCTTAGAGGTGGCGACCGGGACCCAGTACTTC NA TRBV7-2 NA TRBJ2-5
CASSISGRVQGEQFF TGTGCCAGTAGTATTAGCGGGAGGGTTCAGGGGGAGCAGTTCTTC NA TRBV19 TRBD2 TRBJ2-1
CASGLAVTGELFF TGTGCCAGTGGACTAGCGGTTACCGGGGAGCTGTTTTTT NA TRBV9 TRBD2 TRBJ2-2
CASRPGQGSTEAFF TGTGCCAGCAGACCCGGACAGGGATCCACTGAAGCTTTCTTT NA TRBV5-6 TRBD1 TRBJ1-1
CASSPPSSYEQYF TGTGCCAGCAGCCCTCCAAGCTCCTACGAGCAGTACTTC NA TRBV7-9 NA TRBJ2-7
CASSAGGATYNEQFF TGTGCCAGCAGCGCCGGAGGGGCGACGTACAATGAGCAGTTCTTC once TRBV7-9 NA TRBJ2-1
CASSPGGHFNTEAFF TGTGCCAGCAGTCCCGGAGGACACTTCAACACTGAAGCTTTCTTT NA TRBV28 NA TRBJ1-1
CASSQDRTSGRWGEFF TGCGCCAGCAGCCAAGACAGGACTAGCGGGAGGTGGGGGGAGTTCTTC NA TRBV4-3 TRBD2 TRBJ2-1
CASSSAGGYTEAFF TGTGCCAGTAGTTCCGCCGGGGGCTACACTGAAGCTTTCTTT NA TRBV19 NA TRBJ1-1
CASSSPTGQEDTQYF TGTGCCAGCAGTTCCCCGACAGGCCAAGAGGATACGCAGTATTTT NA TRBV28 NA TRBJ2-3
CSVDEGGGNTIYF TGCAGCGTTGATGAAGGAGGCGGAAACACCATATATTTT NA TRBV29-1 NA TRBJ1-3
CASSLLSYEQYF TGTGCCAGCAGCTTACTTTCCTACGAGCAGTACTTC NA TRBV11-2 NA TRBJ2-7
CASSDSLSTDTQYF TGTGCCAGTTCGGACTCTCTTAGCACAGATACGCAGTATTTT NA TRBV19 NA TRBJ2-3
CASSPGGSSGEQYF TGTGCCAGCAGCCCCGGCGGGAGTTCCGGAGAGCAGTACTTC NA TRBV5-4 TRBD2 TRBJ2-7
CASSPTGPGTQYF TGTGCCAGCTCACCAACGGGGCCGGGGACCCAGTACTTC NA TRBV18 NA TRBJ2-5
CASSPPTGNYGYTF TGTGCCAGCTCACCCCCGACCGGAAACTATGGCTACACCTTC NA TRBV18 NA TRBJ1-2
CASLQGGYGYTF TGTGCCAGCCTACAGGGCGGCTATGGCTACACCTTC NA TRBV28 NA TRBJ1-2
CASSPTSGFYNEQFF TGTGCCAGCAGTCCGACTAGCGGGTTTTACAATGAGCAGTTCTTC NA TRBV27 TRBD2 TRBJ2-1
CAIGASGTADTQYF TGTGCCATTGGGGCTAGCGGGACCGCAGATACGCAGTATTTT NA TRBV6-6 TRBD2 TRBJ2-3
CASGALNQPQHF TGTGCCAGCGGGGCGCTCAATCAGCCCCAGCATTTT few TRBV28 NA TRBJ1-5